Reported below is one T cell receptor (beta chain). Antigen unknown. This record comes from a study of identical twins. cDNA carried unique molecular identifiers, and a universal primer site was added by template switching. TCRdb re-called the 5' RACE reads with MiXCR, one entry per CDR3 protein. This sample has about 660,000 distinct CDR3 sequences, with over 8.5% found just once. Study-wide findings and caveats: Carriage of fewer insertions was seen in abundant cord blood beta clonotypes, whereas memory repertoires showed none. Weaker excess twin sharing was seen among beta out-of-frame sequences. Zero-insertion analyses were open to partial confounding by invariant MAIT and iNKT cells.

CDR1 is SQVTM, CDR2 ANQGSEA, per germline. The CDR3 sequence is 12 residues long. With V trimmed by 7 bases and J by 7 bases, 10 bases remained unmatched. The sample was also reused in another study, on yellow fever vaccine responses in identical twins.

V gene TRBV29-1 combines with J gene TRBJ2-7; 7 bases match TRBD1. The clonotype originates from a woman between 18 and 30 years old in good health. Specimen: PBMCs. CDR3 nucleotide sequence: TGCAGCGCTGTAGGGGGCCTGGGGGAGCAGTACTTC. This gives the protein CSAVGGLGEQYF.